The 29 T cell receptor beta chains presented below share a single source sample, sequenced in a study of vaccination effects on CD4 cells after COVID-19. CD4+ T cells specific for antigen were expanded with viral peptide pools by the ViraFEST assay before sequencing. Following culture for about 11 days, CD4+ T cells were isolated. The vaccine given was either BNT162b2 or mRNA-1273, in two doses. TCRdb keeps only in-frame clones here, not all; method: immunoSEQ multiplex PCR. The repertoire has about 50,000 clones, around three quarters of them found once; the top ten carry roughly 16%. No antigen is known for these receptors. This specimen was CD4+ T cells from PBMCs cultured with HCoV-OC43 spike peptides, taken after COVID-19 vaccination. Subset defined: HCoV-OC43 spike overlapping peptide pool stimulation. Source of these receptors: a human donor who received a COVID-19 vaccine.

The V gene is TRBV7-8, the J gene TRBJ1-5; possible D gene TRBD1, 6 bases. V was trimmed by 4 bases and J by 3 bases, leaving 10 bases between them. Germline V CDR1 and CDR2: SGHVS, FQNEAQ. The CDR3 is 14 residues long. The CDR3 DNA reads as TGTGCCAGCAGCTCTCAGGGGCCCAATCAGCCCCAGCATTTT. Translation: CASSSQGPNQPQHF.

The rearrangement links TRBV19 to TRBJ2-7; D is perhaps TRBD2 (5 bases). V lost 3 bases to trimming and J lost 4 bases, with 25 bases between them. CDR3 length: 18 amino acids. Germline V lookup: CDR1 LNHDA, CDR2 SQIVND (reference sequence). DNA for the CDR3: TGTGCCAGTAGTATTGACACGCGACGGGGATCCACGGCTTACGAGCAGTACTTC. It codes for CASSIDTRRGSTAYEQYF.

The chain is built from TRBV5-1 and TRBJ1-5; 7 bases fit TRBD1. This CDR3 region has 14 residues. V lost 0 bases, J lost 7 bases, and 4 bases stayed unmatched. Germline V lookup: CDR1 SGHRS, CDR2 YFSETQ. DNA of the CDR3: TGCGCCAGCAGCTTGGCAGGGGGAGACCAGCCCCAGCATTTT. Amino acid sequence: CASSLAGGDQPQHF. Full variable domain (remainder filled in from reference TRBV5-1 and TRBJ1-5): KAGVTQTPRYLIKTRGQQVTLSCSPISGHRSVSWYQQTPGQGLQFLFEYFSETQRNKGNFPGRFSGRQFSNSRSEMNVSTLELGDSALYLCASSLAGGDQPQHFGDGTRLSIL.

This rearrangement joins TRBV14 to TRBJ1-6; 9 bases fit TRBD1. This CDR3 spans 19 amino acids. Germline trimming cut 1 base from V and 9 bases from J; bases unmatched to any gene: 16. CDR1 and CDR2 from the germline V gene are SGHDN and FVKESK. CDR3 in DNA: TGTGCCAGCAGCCAAGTTTCAGGACAGGGGTTCAATTCTCGTTCACCCCTCCACTTT. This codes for CASSQVSGQGFNSRSPLHF.

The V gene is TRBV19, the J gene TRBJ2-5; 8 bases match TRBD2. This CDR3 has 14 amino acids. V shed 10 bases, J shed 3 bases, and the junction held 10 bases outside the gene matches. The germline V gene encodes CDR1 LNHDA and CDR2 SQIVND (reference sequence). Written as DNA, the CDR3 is TGTGCCACCTCACGGGGGGGCGGGAAAGAGACCCAGTACTTC. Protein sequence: CATSRGGGKETQYF.

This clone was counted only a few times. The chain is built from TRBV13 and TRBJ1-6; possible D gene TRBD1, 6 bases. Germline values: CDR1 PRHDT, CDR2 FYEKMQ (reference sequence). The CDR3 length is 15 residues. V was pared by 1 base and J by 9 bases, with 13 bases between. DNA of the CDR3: TGTGCCAGCAGCTTAGTCCTGGGGGGCGGTTCACCCCTCCACTTT. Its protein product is CASSLVLGGGSPLHF.

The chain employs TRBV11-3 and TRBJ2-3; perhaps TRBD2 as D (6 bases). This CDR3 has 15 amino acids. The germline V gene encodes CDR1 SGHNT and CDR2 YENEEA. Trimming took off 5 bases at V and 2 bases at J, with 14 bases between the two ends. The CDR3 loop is CASSPVGGSTDTQYF. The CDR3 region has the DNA TGTGCCAGCAGCCCCGTCGGGGGTTCCACAGATACGCAGTATTTT.

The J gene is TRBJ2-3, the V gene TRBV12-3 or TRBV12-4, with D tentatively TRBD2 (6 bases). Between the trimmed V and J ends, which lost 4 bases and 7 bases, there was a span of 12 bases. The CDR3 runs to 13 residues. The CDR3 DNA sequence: TGTGCCAGCAGTTCTACTAGCATATATACGCAGTATTTT. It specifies CASSSTSIYTQYF.

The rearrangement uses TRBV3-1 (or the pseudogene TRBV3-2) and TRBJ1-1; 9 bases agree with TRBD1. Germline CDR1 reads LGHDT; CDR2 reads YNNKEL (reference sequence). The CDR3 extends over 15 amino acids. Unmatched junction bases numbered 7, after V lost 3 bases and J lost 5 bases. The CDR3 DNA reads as TGTGCCAGCAGCCAGCCACAGGGGGCGAAGACTGAAGCTTTCTTT. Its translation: CASSQPQGAKTEAFF.

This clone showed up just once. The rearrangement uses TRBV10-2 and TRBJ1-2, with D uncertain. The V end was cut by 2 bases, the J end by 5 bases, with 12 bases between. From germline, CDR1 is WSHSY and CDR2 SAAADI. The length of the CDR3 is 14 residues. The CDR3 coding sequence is TGCGCCAGCAGTGAGGCAGGAGGTCAATATGGCTACACCTTC. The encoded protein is CASSEAGGQYGYTF.

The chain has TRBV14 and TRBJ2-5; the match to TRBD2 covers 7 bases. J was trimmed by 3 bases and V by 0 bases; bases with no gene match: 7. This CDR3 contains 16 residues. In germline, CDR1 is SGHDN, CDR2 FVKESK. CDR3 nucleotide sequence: TGTGCCAGCAGCCAAGAAAAAGGGAGGGCTAAAGAGACCCAGTACTTC. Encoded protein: CASSQEKGRAKETQYF.

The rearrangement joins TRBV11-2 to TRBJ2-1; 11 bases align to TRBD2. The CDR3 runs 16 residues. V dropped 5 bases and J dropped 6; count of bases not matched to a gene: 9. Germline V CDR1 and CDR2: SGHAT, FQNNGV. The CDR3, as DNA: TGTGCCAGCAGCCCGACTAGCGGGGTCGGGATCAATGAGCAGTTCTTC. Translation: CASSPTSGVGINEQFF.

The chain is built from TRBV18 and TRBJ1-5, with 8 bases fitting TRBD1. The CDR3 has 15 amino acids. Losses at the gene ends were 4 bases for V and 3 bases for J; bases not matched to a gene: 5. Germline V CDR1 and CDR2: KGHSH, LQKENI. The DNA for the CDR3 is TGTGCCAGCTCACAACAGGGGGGAATCAATCAGCCCCAGCATTTT. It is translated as CASSQQGGINQPQHF.

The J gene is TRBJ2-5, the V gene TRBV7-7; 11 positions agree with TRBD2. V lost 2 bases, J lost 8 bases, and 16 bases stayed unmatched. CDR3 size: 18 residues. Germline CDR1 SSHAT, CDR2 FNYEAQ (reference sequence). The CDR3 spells CASSLYVSTSGGLPTQYF. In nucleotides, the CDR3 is TGTGCCAGCAGCTTATACGTTTCAACTAGCGGGGGCCTCCCCACCCAGTACTTC. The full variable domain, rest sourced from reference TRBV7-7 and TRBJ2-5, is GAGVSQSPRYKVTKRGQDVTLRCDPISSHATLYWYQQALGQGPEFLTYFNYEAQPDKSGLPSDRFSAERPEGSISTLTIQRTEQRDSAMYRCASSLYVSTSGGLPTQYFGPGTRLLVL.

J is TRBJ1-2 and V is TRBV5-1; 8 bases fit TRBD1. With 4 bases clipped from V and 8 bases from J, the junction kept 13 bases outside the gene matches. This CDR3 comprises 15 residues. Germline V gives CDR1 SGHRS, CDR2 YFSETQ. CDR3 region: CASSPGEGTGGGYTF. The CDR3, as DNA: TGCGCCAGCAGCCCCGGAGAGGGGACAGGAGGCGGCTACACCTTC. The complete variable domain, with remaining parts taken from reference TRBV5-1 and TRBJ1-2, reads KAGVTQTPRYLIKTRGQQVTLSCSPISGHRSVSWYQQTPGQGLQFLFEYFSETQRNKGNFPGRFSGRQFSNSRSEMNVSTLELGDSALYLCASSPGEGTGGGYTFGSGTRLTVV.

The CDR3 loop is CASSPRGDTGELFF. The CDR3 DNA follows: TGTGCCAGCAGCCCCAGGGGGGACACCGGGGAGCTGTTTTTT. This chain joins TRBV11-3 and TRBJ2-2, with a possible D match to TRBD1 (7 bases). Trimming took 5 bases from V and 3 from J, leaving 10 bases between them. Germline V lookup: CDR1 SGHNT, CDR2 YENEEA. CDR3 length equals 14 residues.

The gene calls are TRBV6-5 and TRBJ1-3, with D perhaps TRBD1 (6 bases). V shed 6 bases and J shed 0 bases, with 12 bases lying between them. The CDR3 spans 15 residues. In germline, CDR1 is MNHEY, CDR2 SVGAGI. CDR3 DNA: TGTGCCAGCAGAGCTGACAGGCTCTCTGGAAACACCATATATTTT. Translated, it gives CASRADRLSGNTIYF.

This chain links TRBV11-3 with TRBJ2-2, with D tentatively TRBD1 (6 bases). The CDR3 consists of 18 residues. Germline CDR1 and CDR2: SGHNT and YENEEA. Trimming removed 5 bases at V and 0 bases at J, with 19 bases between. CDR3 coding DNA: TGTGCCAGCAGCCCAGGGACATGGGGTTCTCCGAACACCGGGGAGCTGTTTTTT. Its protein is CASSPGTWGSPNTGELFF.

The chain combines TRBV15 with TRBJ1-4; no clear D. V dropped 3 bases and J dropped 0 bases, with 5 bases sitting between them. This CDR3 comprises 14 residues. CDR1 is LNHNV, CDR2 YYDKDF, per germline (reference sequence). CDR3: CATSRASTNEKLFF. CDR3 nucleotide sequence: TGTGCCACCAGCAGGGCCTCAACTAATGAAAAACTGTTTTTT.

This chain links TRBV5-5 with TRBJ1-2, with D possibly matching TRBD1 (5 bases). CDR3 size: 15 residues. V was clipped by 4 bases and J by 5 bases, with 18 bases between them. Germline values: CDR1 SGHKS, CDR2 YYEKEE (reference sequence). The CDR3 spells CASSAYGGSEYGYTF. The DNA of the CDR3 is TGTGCCAGCAGCGCCTATGGGGGGTCTGAGTATGGCTACACCTTC. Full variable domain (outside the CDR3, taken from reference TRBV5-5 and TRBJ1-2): DAGVTQSPTHLIKTRGQQVTLRCSPISGHKSVSWYQQVLGQGPQFIFQYYEKEERGRGNFPDRFSARQFPNYSSELNVNALLLGDSALYLCASSAYGGSEYGYTFGSGTRLTVV.

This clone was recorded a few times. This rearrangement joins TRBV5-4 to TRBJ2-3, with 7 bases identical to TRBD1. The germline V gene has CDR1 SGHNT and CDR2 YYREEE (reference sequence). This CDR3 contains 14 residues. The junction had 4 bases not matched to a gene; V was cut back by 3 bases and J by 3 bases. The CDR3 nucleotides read TGTGCCAGCAGCTCGGGACAGACAACAGATACGCAGTATTTT. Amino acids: CASSSGQTTDTQYF.

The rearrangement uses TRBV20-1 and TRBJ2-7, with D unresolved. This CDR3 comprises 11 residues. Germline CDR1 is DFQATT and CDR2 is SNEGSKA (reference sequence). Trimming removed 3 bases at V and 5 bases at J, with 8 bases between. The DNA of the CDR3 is TGCAGTGCTAGTTCCGGGCACGAGCAGTACTTC. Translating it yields CSASSGHEQYF.

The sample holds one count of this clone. Written as DNA, the CDR3 is TGTGCCAGCAGCCAGGGTCGGGACAGGGGGTCTTATACTGGGGCCAACGTCCTGACTTTC. This codes for CASSQGRDRGSYTGANVLTF. The chain recombines TRBV3-1 (or the pseudogene TRBV3-2) with TRBJ2-6; TRBD1 agrees at 11 bases. The J segment lost 2 bases and the V segment lost 3 bases, leaving 12 bases of the junction unmatched. The CDR3 contains 20 residues. The germline V gene encodes CDR1 LGHDT and CDR2 YNNKEL (reference sequence).

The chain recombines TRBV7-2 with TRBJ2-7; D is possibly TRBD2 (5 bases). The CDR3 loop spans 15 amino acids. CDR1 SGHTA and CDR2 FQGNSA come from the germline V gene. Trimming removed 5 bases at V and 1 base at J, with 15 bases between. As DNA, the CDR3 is TGTGCCAGCAGCCCCCGGGGTGTGGGATCCTACGAGCAGTACTTC. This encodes CASSPRGVGSYEQYF.

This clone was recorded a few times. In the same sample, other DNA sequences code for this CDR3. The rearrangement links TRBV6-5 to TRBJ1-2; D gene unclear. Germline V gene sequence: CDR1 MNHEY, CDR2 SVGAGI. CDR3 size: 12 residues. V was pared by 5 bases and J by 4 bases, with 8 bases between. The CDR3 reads CASSNDGYGYTF. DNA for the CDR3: TGTGCCAGCAGTAACGATGGCTATGGCTACACCTTC.

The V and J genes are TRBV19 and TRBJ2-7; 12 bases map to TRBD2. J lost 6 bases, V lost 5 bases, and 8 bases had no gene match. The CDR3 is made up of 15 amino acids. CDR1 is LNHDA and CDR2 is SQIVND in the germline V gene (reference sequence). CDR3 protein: CASSARLAGVSEQYF. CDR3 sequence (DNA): TGTGCCAGTAGTGCCAGACTAGCGGGAGTCTCCGAGCAGTACTTC.

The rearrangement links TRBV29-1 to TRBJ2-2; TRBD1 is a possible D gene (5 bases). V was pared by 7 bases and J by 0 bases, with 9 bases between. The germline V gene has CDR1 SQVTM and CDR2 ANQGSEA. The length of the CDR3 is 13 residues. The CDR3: CSADTPNTGELFF. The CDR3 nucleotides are TGCAGCGCGGACACCCCGAACACCGGGGAGCTGTTTTTT.

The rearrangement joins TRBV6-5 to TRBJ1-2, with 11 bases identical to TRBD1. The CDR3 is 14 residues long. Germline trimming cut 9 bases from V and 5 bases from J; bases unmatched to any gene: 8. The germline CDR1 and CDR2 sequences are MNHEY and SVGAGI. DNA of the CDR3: TGTGCCAGTTTGAGGGACAGGGGGAAGTATGGCTACACCTTC. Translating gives CASLRDRGKYGYTF.

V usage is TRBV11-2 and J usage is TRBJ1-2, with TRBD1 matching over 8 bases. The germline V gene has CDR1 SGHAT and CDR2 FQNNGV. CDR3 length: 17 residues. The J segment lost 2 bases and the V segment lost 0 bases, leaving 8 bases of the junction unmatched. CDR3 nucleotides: TGTGCCAGCAGCTTAGATCCACAGGGGGTTCCCAACTATGGCTACACCTTC. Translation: CASSLDPQGVPNYGYTF.